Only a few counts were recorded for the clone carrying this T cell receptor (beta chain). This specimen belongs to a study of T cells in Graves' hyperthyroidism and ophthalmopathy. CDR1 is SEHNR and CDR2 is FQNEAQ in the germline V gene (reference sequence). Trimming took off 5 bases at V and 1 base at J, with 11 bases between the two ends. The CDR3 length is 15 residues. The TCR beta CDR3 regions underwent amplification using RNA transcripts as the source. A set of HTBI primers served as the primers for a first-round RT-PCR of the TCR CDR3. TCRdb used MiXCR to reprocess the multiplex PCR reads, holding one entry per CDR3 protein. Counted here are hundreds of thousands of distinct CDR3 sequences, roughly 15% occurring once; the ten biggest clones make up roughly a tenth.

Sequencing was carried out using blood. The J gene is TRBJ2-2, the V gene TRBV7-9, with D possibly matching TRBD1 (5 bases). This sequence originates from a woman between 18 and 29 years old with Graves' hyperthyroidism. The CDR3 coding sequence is TGTGCCAGCAGCCCTCAGGGTGTGAACACCGGGGAGCTGTTTTTT. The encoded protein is CASSPQGVNTGELFF.